A selection of T cell receptor beta chains follows, all from one sample in a study of early T cells in non-severe SARS-CoV-2 infection. Using its own MiXCR run on the 5' RACE reads, TCRdb lists one record per CDR3 protein. The sample gives over 95,000 distinct CDR3 sequences, approximately 15% of which show up once; around 1.3% is in the top ten. Sequencing used whole blood. The receptor source for this set is an adult who was a healthcare worker with PCR-confirmed SARS-CoV-2 infection or an uninfected control (not recorded which). The CDR3 runs from the conserved cysteine through the conserved F or W. Fields, in order: V gene, clone size, D gene, J gene, CDR3 protein, CDR3 DNA. A D gene is named only where the DNA matches it firmly. Clone size is shown for a subset of rows, as once, few, many or a class of expanded clone.

V: TRBV20-1; size: many; D: TRBD1; J: TRBJ2-7; CDR3: CSARDTGVTYEQYF; DNA: TGCAGTGCTAGAGATACAGGGGTGACCTACGAGCAGTACTTC
V: TRBV10-1; size: .; D: TRBD2; J: TRBJ2-1; CDR3: CASSGTSGDTYNEQFF; DNA: TGCGCCAGCAGCGGGACTAGCGGGGACACCTACAATGAGCAGTTCTTC
V: TRBV7-2; size: many; D: TRBD1; J: TRBJ2-7; CDR3: CASSRRDRGTYEQYF; DNA: TGTGCCAGCAGCAGACGGGACAGGGGTACCTACGAGCAGTACTTC
V: TRBV28; size: .; D: .; J: TRBJ2-7; CDR3: CASSGPGPYEQYF; DNA: TGTGCCAGCAGTGGTCCCGGGCCCTACGAGCAGTACTTC
V: TRBV11-2; size: few; D: .; J: TRBJ2-7; CDR3: CASSLVLSYEQYF; DNA: TGTGCCAGCAGCTTGGTCCTCAGTTACGAGCAGTACTTC
V: TRBV5-1; size: .; D: TRBD1; J: TRBJ1-2; CDR3: CASSLLQGNYGYTF; DNA: TGCGCCAGCAGCCTCCTACAGGGGAACTATGGCTACACCTTC
V: TRBV11-2; size: .; D: .; J: TRBJ1-2; CDR3: CASSFTGNYGYTF; DNA: TGTGCCAGCAGCTTCACAGGGAACTATGGCTACACCTTC
V: TRBV12-3/TRBV12-4; size: .; D: .; J: TRBJ1-1; CDR3: CASGTRFTEAFF; DNA: TGTGCCAGCGGTACAAGGTTCACTGAAGCTTTCTTT
V: TRBV24-1; size: .; D: TRBD2; J: TRBJ2-3; CDR3: CATSDPTSEETPDTQYF; DNA: TGTGCCACCAGTGACCCAACTAGCGAGGAGACCCCAGATACGCAGTATTTT
V: TRBV19; size: .; D: TRBD1; J: TRBJ2-5; CDR3: CASSISGLEGTGQATQYF; DNA: TGTGCCAGTAGTATATCCGGTTTGGAGGGGACAGGCCAGGCGACCCAGTACTTC
V: TRBV29-1; size: .; D: TRBD2; J: TRBJ2-5; CDR3: CSVERSGRAGETQYF; DNA: TGCAGCGTTGAACGCAGCGGGAGGGCCGGGGAGACCCAGTACTTC
V: TRBV7-9; size: .; D: TRBD2; J: TRBJ2-1; CDR3: CASSFLGSGRNNEQFF; DNA: TGTGCCAGCAGCTTTCTAGGTAGCGGGAGGAATAATGAGCAGTTCTTC
V: TRBV7-2; size: .; D: .; J: TRBJ2-7; CDR3: CASSQSWARPGDLGYEQYF; DNA: TGTGCCAGCAGCCAATCCTGGGCCAGGCCAGGGGACCTAGGCTACGAGCAGTACTTC
V: TRBV7-2; size: few; D: .; J: TRBJ2-7; CDR3: CASSASVGLTIYEQYF; DNA: TGTGCCAGCAGCGCGTCTGTGGGACTTACGATTTACGAGCAGTACTTC
V: TRBV4-2; size: .; D: .; J: TRBJ2-6; CDR3: CASSQDPGANVLTF; DNA: TGTGCCAGCAGCCAAGACCCCGGGGCCAACGTCCTGACTTTC
V: TRBV10-2; size: .; D: TRBD2; J: TRBJ2-3; CDR3: CASSDWRGGRADTQYF; DNA: TGCGCCAGCAGTGACTGGCGGGGGGGCAGGGCAGATACGCAGTATTTT
V: TRBV12-3/TRBV12-4; size: few; D: TRBD2; J: TRBJ2-5; CDR3: CASSTSGGAGMKTQYF; DNA: TGTGCCAGCAGCACTAGCGGGGGGGCCGGTATGAAGACCCAGTACTTC
V: TRBV20-1; size: .; D: .; J: TRBJ2-7; CDR3: CSARDRQGPFSYEQYF; DNA: TGCAGTGCTAGAGATAGGCAGGGCCCCTTCTCCTACGAGCAGTACTTC
V: TRBV5-5; size: .; D: .; J: TRBJ2-4; CDR3: CASSSTPASGLNIQYF; DNA: TGTGCCAGCAGCTCGACCCCTGCCAGCGGTTTAAACATTCAGTACTTC
V: TRBV7-9; size: .; D: .; J: TRBJ2-2; CDR3: CASSAGSGGTGELFF; DNA: TGTGCCAGCAGCGCCGGCTCCGGCGGGACCGGGGAGCTGTTTTTT
V: TRBV4-3; size: many; D: TRBD1; J: TRBJ2-7; CDR3: CASSQNRGRYEQYF; DNA: TGCGCCAGCAGCCAAAACAGGGGCAGGTACGAGCAGTACTTC
V: TRBV5-1; size: few; D: TRBD1; J: TRBJ1-2; CDR3: CASSVQGAGGYTF; DNA: TGCGCCAGCAGCGTACAGGGGGCTGGAGGCTACACCTTC
V: TRBV28; size: few; D: .; J: TRBJ2-3; CDR3: CASTRAGRADTQYF; DNA: TGTGCCAGCACTCGTGCGGGACGGGCAGATACGCAGTATTTT
V: TRBV20-1; size: .; D: .; J: TRBJ2-7; CDR3: CSIIRKISYEQYF; DNA: TGCAGTATCATACGTAAAATCTCCTACGAGCAGTACTTC
V: TRBV10-3; size: few; D: .; J: TRBJ1-4; CDR3: CAISPTGSEKLFF; DNA: TGTGCCATCAGCCCTACAGGGTCAGAAAAACTGTTTTTT
V: TRBV15; size: .; D: .; J: TRBJ1-1; CDR3: CATSRDLGGEAFF; DNA: TGTGCCACCAGCAGAGATCTGGGGGGTGAAGCTTTCTTT
V: TRBV29-1; size: .; D: TRBD1; J: TRBJ1-1; CDR3: CSVERGQGELISLSAFF; DNA: TGCAGCGTTGAGAGAGGACAGGGGGAACTTATCTCGCTTTCAGCTTTCTTT
V: TRBV6-2/TRBV6-3; size: .; D: .; J: TRBJ2-7; CDR3: CASSYEITYEQYF; DNA: TGTGCCAGCAGTTACGAGATTACCTACGAGCAGTACTTC
V: TRBV27; size: .; D: TRBD2; J: TRBJ2-7; CDR3: CASSLSAGGGQGNEQYF; DNA: TGTGCCAGCAGTTTATCGGCGGGCGGGGGGCAAGGGAACGAGCAGTACTTC
V: TRBV12-3/TRBV12-4; size: .; D: .; J: TRBJ2-5; CDR3: CASSFPRAGGQETQYF; DNA: TGTGCCAGCAGTTTTCCGAGGGCAGGCGGTCAAGAGACCCAGTACTTC
V: TRBV6-4; size: many; D: .; J: TRBJ2-3; CDR3: CASSDSVRMGTDTQYF; DNA: TGTGCCAGCAGTGACTCGGTTCGAATGGGCACAGATACGCAGTATTTT
V: TRBV5-6; size: .; D: TRBD2; J: TRBJ2-1; CDR3: CASSLTSGGPREFF; DNA: TGTGCCAGCAGCCTGACTAGCGGGGGCCCTCGGGAGTTCTTC
V: TRBV7-9; size: many; D: TRBD1; J: TRBJ2-5; CDR3: CASSWDSQETQYF; DNA: TGTGCCAGCAGTTGGGACAGCCAAGAGACCCAGTACTTC
V: TRBV11-2; size: few; D: .; J: TRBJ2-5; CDR3: CASSPPQTGDQETQYF; DNA: TGTGCCAGCAGTCCACCCCAGACAGGCGATCAAGAGACCCAGTACTTC
V: TRBV10-2; size: medium-sized; D: TRBD2; J: TRBJ2-1; CDR3: CASSVPLAGGDEQFF; DNA: TGCGCCAGCAGTGTCCCCCTAGCGGGCGGAGATGAGCAGTTCTTC
V: TRBV11-2; size: few; D: TRBD1; J: TRBJ2-7; CDR3: CASSSSPGTGAYEQYF; DNA: TGTGCCAGCAGCTCCTCACCCGGGACAGGGGCCTACGAGCAGTACTTC
V: TRBV7-2; size: few; D: .; J: TRBJ1-6; CDR3: CASGQVGSPLHF; DNA: TGTGCCAGTGGGCAAGTCGGATCACCCCTCCACTTT